The clone carrying this T cell receptor beta chain was recorded a few times. Antigen: not known. This entry comes from a study of blood T cells in healthy people across ages. Study-level results: Lack of knowledge of donor CMV status possibly confounded expanded clonotype changes. It was found that TCR beta diversity correlated strongly with the percentage of naive T cells.

The CDR3 has 17 amino acids. Per the germline V gene, CDR1 is MNHEY and CDR2 is SMNVEV (reference sequence). Trimming pared 3 bases from V and 0 bases from J, leaving 17 bases between. The authors ran a second PCR of 7 to 11 cycles using a sample-barcoded 5' primer and a J-beta primer mix. Each CDR3 protein is one row after TCRdb ran MiXCR on the 5' RACE reads. The sample comprises 800,000 to 1,000,000 distinct CDR3 sequences, around 49% of which are singletons, and roughly an eighth rests with the top ten. Total RNA, at least 5 micrograms per sample, came from PBMCs. The chain has TRBV27 and TRBJ1-2, with a tentative D call TRBD1 (6 bases). The sample taken for sequencing was blood. This sequence was found in a man under 40 in good health. This CDR3 is CASSLSGAGAANYGYTF. Written as DNA, the CDR3 is TGTGCCAGCAGTTTGAGCGGGGCAGGGGCGGCTAACTATGGCTACACCTTC.